This T cell receptor (beta chain) comes out of a study of graft-versus-host responses after intestinal transplantation. The overall study: Grafts were multivisceral, liver-intestinal, or isolated intestinal. Among the recipients, all got anti-thymocyte globulin induction and then tacrolimus and steroids for around 3 years.

Repertoires were generated with immunoSEQ multiplex PCR, while TCRdb's copy carries only in-frame clones and drops some. The table shows about 97,000 clones, with around 90% occurring only once. Study outcomes and limitations: Some GvH clones appeared in ileal mucosa or blood before recipient bone marrow. The highest levels of circulating GvH clones went along with early declines in HvG clones after transplant.

Regarding this clone: Antigen: not known.

Sequencing used PBMCs, obtained 453 days after intestinal transplant. This sequence was found in a human patient who received an intestinal transplant, so some T cells may come from the graft donor.

The CDR3 DNA reads TGTGCCAGCAGCCAATCCGGGACAGGGGCCACTGAAGCTTTCTTT. It is translated as CASSQSGTGATEAFF. The chain uses TRBV16 and TRBJ1-1; 10 nucleotides line up with TRBD1. Germline trimming cut 0 bases from V and 4 bases from J; bases unmatched to any gene: 2. The germline CDR1 and CDR2 sequences are KGHSY and FQNENV. There are 15 residues in the CDR3. Full variable domain (missing parts from reference TRBV16 and TRBJ1-1): GEEVAQTPKHLVRGEGQKAKLYCAPIKGHSYVFWYQQVLKNEFKFLISFQNENVFDETGMPKERFSAKCLPNSPCSLEIQATKLEDSAVYFCASSQSGTGATEAFFGQGTRLTVV.